The source of this T cell receptor (beta chain) is a study of T cell responses to AZD1222 COVID-19 vaccine. With 7 bases clipped from V and 7 bases from J, the junction kept 10 bases outside the gene matches. This CDR3 region has 14 residues. Germline values: CDR1 SNHLY, CDR2 FYNNEI. The repertoire was sequenced with immunoSEQ multiplex PCR; TCRdb's copy has only in-frame clones and lacks some. The sample yields over 110,000 clones, around 94% seen once. The chain joins TRBV2 to TRBJ1-1; 9 positions match TRBD1. The sequences come from peripheral blood, collected 28 days after the second AZD1222 dose. The clonotype comes from an adult who received the AZD1222 COVID-19 vaccine. This CDR3 is CASTLGQGYGEAFF. The CDR3 nucleotides read TGTGCCAGCACTCTAGGACAGGGGTATGGTGAAGCTTTCTTT.